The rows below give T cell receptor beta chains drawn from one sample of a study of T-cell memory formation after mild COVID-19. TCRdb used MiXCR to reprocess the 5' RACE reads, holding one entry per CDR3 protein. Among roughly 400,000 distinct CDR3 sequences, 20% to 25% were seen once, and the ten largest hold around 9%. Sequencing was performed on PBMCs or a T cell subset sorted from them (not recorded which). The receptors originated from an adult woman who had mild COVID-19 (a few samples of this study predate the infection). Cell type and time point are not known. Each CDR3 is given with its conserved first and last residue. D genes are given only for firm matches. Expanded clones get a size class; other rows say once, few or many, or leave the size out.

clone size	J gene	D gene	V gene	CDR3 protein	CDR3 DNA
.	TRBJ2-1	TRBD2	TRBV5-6	CASSRGTSIHEQFF	TGTGCCAGCAGCCGCGGGACTAGCATCCATGAGCAGTTCTTC
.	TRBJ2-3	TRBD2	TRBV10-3	CATSQRGPTDTQYF	TGTGCCACCTCCCAGCGGGGGCCCACAGATACGCAGTATTTT
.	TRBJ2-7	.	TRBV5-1	CASSTGQLSYEQYF	TGCGCCAGTTCTACTGGACAGCTCTCCTACGAGCAGTACTTC
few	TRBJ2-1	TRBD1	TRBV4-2	CASSHSRTGSVYNEQFF	TGTGCCAGCAGCCATTCCAGGACAGGGTCGGTCTACAATGAGCAGTTCTTC
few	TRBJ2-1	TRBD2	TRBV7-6	CASRSGSTGEQFF	TGTGCCAGCAGGAGCGGGAGCACGGGTGAGCAGTTCTTC
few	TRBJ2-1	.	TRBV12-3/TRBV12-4	CASSPRSFSEQFF	TGTGCCAGCAGCCCGAGGAGCTTCAGTGAGCAGTTCTTC
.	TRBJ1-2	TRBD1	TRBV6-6	CASSQTLTGGSLGYTF	TGTGCCAGCAGTCAAACCCTCACAGGGGGCAGCTTAGGCTACACCTTC
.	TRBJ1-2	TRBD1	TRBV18	CASSPGQGAYGYTF	TGTGCCAGCTCACCGGGACAGGGGGCCTATGGCTACACCTTC
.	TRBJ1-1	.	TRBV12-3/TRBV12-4	CASSFFEPTEAFF	TGTGCCAGCAGTTTCTTCGAGCCCACTGAAGCTTTCTTT
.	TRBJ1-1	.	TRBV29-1	CSVGGHVERNTEAFF	TGCAGCGTTGGAGGACATGTAGAGAGGAACACTGAAGCTTTCTTT
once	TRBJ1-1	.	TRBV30	CAWSFQDNTEAFF	TGTGCCTGGAGTTTCCAAGACAACACTGAAGCTTTCTTT
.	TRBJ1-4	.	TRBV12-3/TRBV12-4	CASRSTNEKLFF	TGTGCCAGCAGATCTACGAATGAAAAACTGTTTTTT
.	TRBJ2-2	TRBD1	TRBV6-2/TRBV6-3	CASTSGTGDTGELFF	TGTGCCAGCACTTCCGGGACAGGGGACACCGGGGAGCTGTTTTTT
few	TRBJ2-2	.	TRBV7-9	CASSRFPNTGELFF	TGTGCCAGCAGCCGCTTTCCGAACACCGGGGAGCTGTTTTTT
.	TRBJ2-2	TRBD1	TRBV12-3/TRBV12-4	CASSHILIGQVNGELFF	TGTGCCAGCAGCCACATTCTAATAGGACAGGTGAACGGGGAGCTGTTTTTT
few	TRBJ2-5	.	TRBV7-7	CASSPNAGTQETQYF	TGTGCCAGCAGCCCGAACGCGGGGACGCAAGAGACCCAGTACTTC
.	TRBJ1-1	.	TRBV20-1	CSARVGRNTEAFF	TGCAGTGCTAGAGTGGGCAGGAACACTGAAGCTTTCTTT
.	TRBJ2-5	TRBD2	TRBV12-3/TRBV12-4	CASSRTSGDKETQYF	TGTGCCAGCAGCAGGACTAGCGGGGACAAAGAGACCCAGTACTTC
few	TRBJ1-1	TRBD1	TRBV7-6	CASSDQQGVYTEAFF	TGTGCCAGCAGCGACCAACAGGGGGTTTACACTGAAGCTTTCTTT
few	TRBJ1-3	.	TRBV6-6	CASSYSNWADPPGTSGNTIYF	TGTGCCAGCAGTTACTCGAATTGGGCAGATCCCCCGGGGACCTCGGGAAACACCATATATTTT
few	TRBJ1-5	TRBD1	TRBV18	CASSPGKGAAQPQHF	TGTGCCAGCTCACCAGGGAAGGGGGCGGCTCAGCCCCAGCATTTT
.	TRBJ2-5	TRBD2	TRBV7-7	CASSFGLAETQYF	TGTGCTAGCAGCTTCGGACTAGCGGAGACCCAGTACTTC
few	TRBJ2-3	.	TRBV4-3	CASSQASGYTQYF	TGCGCCAGCAGCCAAGCGTCGGGGTATACGCAGTATTTT
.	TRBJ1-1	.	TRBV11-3	CASSSPQGLFEAFF	TGTGCCAGCAGCTCCCCGCAGGGGCTGTTCGAAGCTTTCTTT
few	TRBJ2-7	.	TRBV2	CASSELALGYEQYF	TGTGCCAGCAGTGAGTTGGCCTTGGGATACGAGCAGTACTTC
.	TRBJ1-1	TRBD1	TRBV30	CAWSVKGARNTEAFF	TGTGCCTGGAGTGTAAAGGGGGCAAGAAACACTGAAGCTTTCTTT
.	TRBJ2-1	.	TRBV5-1	CASSPAEGNRNEQFF	TGCGCCAGCAGCCCTGCTGAGGGAAACCGGAATGAGCAGTTCTTC
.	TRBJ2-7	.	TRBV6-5	CASSYSDSDEQYF	TGTGCCAGCAGTTACTCAGACTCGGACGAGCAGTACTTC
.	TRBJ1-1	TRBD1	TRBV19	CASSSRDRGLGSTEAFF	TGTGCCAGTAGCAGCCGGGACAGGGGGCTTGGAAGCACTGAAGCTTTCTTT
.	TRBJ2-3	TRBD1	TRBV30	CALRGQNTDTQYF	TGTGCCTTGAGGGGACAGAACACAGATACGCAGTATTTT
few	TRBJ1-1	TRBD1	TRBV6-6	CASSGDRVGKAFF	TGTGCCAGCAGTGGGGACAGGGTCGGCAAAGCTTTCTTT
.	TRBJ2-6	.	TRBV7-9	CASSPGLLGSSGANVLTF	TGTGCCAGCAGCCCGGGACTTCTGGGGAGCTCTGGGGCCAACGTCCTGACTTTC
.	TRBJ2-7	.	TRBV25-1	CASSASGTASSYEQYF	TGTGCCAGCAGTGCCTCCGGGACGGCCAGCTCCTACGAGCAGTACTTC
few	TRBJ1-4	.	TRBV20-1	CSARTGPVSNEKLFF	TGCAGTGCTCGAACCGGACCTGTTTCTAATGAAAAACTGTTTTTT
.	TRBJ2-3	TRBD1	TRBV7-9	CASSLRGQGWTDTQYF	TGTGCCAGCAGCTTAAGGGGACAGGGGTGGACAGATACGCAGTATTTT
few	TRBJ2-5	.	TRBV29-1	CSVEDRRLDQYF	TGCAGCGTTGAAGATCGGAGATTGGACCAGTACTTC
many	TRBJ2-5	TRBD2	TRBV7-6	CASSRLAGGQETQYF	TGTGCCAGCAGCAGACTAGCGGGAGGCCAAGAGACCCAGTACTTC
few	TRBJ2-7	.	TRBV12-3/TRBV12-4	CASSPSRQAGSYEQYF	TGTGCCAGCAGCCCCAGTCGACAGGCTGGTTCCTACGAGCAGTACTTC
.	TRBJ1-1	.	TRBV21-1	CASSPCRGLLSRPEAFF	TGTGCCAGCAGTCCCTGCAGGGGGCTTTTAAGTCGTCCTGAAGCTTTCTTT
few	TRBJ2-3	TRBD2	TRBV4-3	CATSTGRVADTQYF	TGCGCCACTTCCACGGGGAGGGTGGCAGATACGCAGTATTTT
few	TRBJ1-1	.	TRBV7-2	CASSTDSLNTEAFF	TGTGCCAGCAGTACTGACAGCTTGAACACTGAAGCTTTCTTT